This T cell receptor beta chain was identified during a study of T cell clonotyping in hematopoietic cell transplantation. Study-wide findings and caveats: Pathologically expanded recipient clonotypes increased progressively from day 30 to day 180 as diversity fell.

Blood collection times were about day -28 and days 30, 100, 180 posttransplant. This CDR3 spans 14 amino acids. V lost 3 bases and J lost 4; bases outside the gene matches: 4. The germline gives CDR1 GTSNPN, CDR2 SVGIG (reference sequence). Clones were sequenced by immunoSEQ multiplex PCR, and TCRdb holds only the in-frame ones, with some missing. The profile shows 15,000 to 20,000 clones, less than 80% of them singletons. Regarding this clone: Its antigen is not identified.

Sample: PBMCs, taken 30 days after allogeneic stem cell transplant. This chain links TRBV30 with TRBJ2-1; 9 nucleotides line up with TRBD2. The clonotype originates from a male patient in his fifties who had an allogeneic stem cell transplant from an unrelated donor, so T cells may come from the graft donor. Some clones in this sample may be carry-over from other donors' samples. The CDR3 bases are TGTGCCTGGAGAAAAGCGGGGGGTTACAATGAGCAGTTCTTC. Protein sequence: CAWRKAGGYNEQFF.